This T cell receptor beta chain appears in the sequencing data of a study of OX40 agonist ivuxolimab in advanced cancers. Study-level background: Patients were dosed intravenously with ivuxolimab at 0.01 to 10 mg/kg every 2 weeks. A mean age of roughly 62 years, range roughly 23 to 85, was recorded, and approximately 85% were male.

CDR1 MNHEY and CDR2 SVGAGI come from the germline V gene. The CDR3 length is 12 residues. The V gene lost 5 bases and the J gene lost 7 bases, with 9 bases spanning the gap. The method was immunoSEQ multiplex PCR; TCRdb's version includes in-frame clones alone and lacks a portion of them. This sample has 45,000 to 65,000 clones, with approximately 84% found just once. On this clone: Its specificity is unknown.

Study findings and constraints: Circulating CD4+ and CD8+ T cells showed clonal expansion by week 6 at 0.1 to 3.0 mg/kg.

Sample: CD4+ or CD8+ T cells sorted from blood, taken in a trial of the OX40 agonist ivuxolimab. V gene TRBV6-5 combines with J gene TRBJ2-1; a possible D gene is TRBD2 (6 bases). The clonotype comes from an adult with an advanced solid tumor such as melanoma, head and neck, liver or kidney cancer. The CDR3 loop reads CASSHSGNEQFF. Here the CDR3 DNA reads TGTGCCAGCAGTCACAGCGGGAATGAGCAGTTCTTC.